This T cell receptor beta chain was identified during a study of CD8+CD57+ T cells in acquired aplastic anemia. Study details: Quantities of DNA derived from sorted CD4+ and CD8+ cells averaged roughly 3.4 ug. Study observations and caveats: Patient and control CD8+ Simpson's diversity was not significantly different.

This clonotype was detected ten times or more. What it binds is not known. Trimming left V 0 bases short and J 0 bases short, with 10 bases between. CDR3 length: 16 amino acids. Germline lookup yields CDR1 SGDLS and CDR2 YYNGEE. It was genomic DNA that served as the template for profiling TCR beta VDJ and CDR3. TCRdb used MiXCR to reprocess the reads, holding one entry per CDR3 protein. The table includes 200,000 to 250,000 distinct CDR3 sequences, approximately 35% detected once. V usage is TRBV9 and J usage is TRBJ2-1; the D gene is possibly TRBD1 (5 bases). The receptor's source is a human donor in good health, serving as a control. Sequenced input: sorted CD4+, CD8+, or CD8+CD57+ T cells (not recorded which) from PBMCs. In DNA form, the CDR3 reads TGTGCCAGCAGCGTAGTTGGGGCGAGCTCCTACAATGAGCAGTTCTTC. Residues: CASSVVGASSYNEQFF. Filled out from reference TRBV9 and TRBJ2-1, the complete variable domain reads DSGVTQTPKHLITATGQRVTLRCSPRSGDLSVYWYQQSLDQGLQFLIQYYNGEERAKGNILERFSAQQFPDLHSELNLSSLELGDSALYFCASSVVGASSYNEQFFGPGTRLTVL.